The 12 T cell receptor beta chains below all came from one sample that was sequenced in a study of shared clonotypes between healthy human individuals. This table comes from immunoSEQ multiplex PCR, and its TCRdb copy is limited to in-frame clones, with some not included. The data contain about 1 million clones, approximately 68% of them singletons. Material: memory CD4+ T cells sorted from blood. Indicated subset: CD45RA-negative fraction. The receptor source for this set is a man younger than 30 in good health.

V usage is TRBV28 and J usage is TRBJ1-5; maybe TRBD1 (5 bases). Trimming took 6 bases from V and 2 from J, leaving 14 bases between them. The CDR3 sequence is 15 residues long. The V gene's germline CDR1 is MDHEN and CDR2 SYDVKM. This chain's CDR3 is CASSPGGEGNQPQHF. The CDR3 DNA reads as TGTGCCAGCAGCCCCGGGGGAGAGGGCAATCAGCCCCAGCATTTT.

The gene calls are TRBV7-2 and TRBJ1-4, with D tentatively TRBD1 (5 bases). Germline assignment: CDR1 SGHTA and CDR2 FQGNSA. V was trimmed by 2 bases and J by 7 bases, leaving 14 bases between them. The CDR3 totals 15 residues. In DNA, the CDR3 is TGTGCCAGCAGCTTAAGCCAGGGCGCTTCTGAAAAACTGTTTTTT. It yields the protein CASSLSQGASEKLFF.

J is TRBJ2-3 and V is TRBV18; tentative D call: TRBD2 (6 bases). There are 16 residues in the CDR3. The V end lost 3 bases, the J end lost 3 bases, and 16 bases lay between the germline ends. CDR1 is KGHSH, CDR2 LQKENI, per germline. As DNA, the CDR3 is TGTGCCAGCTCACCTGCCGTCGGGGGTAGGACAGATACGCAGTATTTT. Its protein is CASSPAVGGRTDTQYF.

The V call is TRBV18, the J call TRBJ1-2; the match to TRBD1 covers 7 bases. This CDR3 has 15 amino acids. V shed 4 bases, J shed 4 bases, and the junction held 9 bases outside the gene matches. CDR1 is KGHSH, CDR2 LQKENI, per germline. DNA for the CDR3: TGTGCCAGCTCACAATCGACAGGGAAGGGCTATGGCTACACCTTC. Translating gives CASSQSTGKGYGYTF.

The chain uses TRBV4-1 and TRBJ2-7; 7 nucleotides align to TRBD1. The CDR3 spans 16 residues. Per the germline V gene, CDR1 is MGHRA and CDR2 is YSYEKL. V shed 3 bases and J 5 bases; nucleotides not matched to a gene: 13. For the CDR3, the DNA is TGCGCCAGCAGCCAGGTGGCATCCAGGGGGAACAACGAGCAGTACTTC. It encodes CASSQVASRGNNEQYF.

In its sample, this clone was seen once. The chain employs TRBV18 and TRBJ1-2, with 11 bases fitting TRBD1. Trimming took 4 bases from V and 6 from J; bases not matched to a gene: 1. The CDR3 spans 13 residues. In germline, CDR1 is KGHSH, CDR2 LQKENI. The CDR3 sequence: CASSQGQGDGYTF. The CDR3 coding sequence is TGTGCCAGCTCACAGGGACAGGGGGATGGCTACACCTTC. The variable domain in full, with the rest retrieved from reference TRBV18 and TRBJ1-2, is NAGVMQNPRHLVRRRGQEARLRCSPMKGHSHVYWYRQLPEEGLKFMVYLQKENIIDESGMPKERFSAEFPKEGPSILRIQQVVRGDSAAYFCASSQGQGDGYTFGSGTRLTVV.

This chain uses TRBV18 with TRBJ2-2; D unclear. Trimming took off 4 bases at V and 3 bases at J, with 6 bases between the two ends. The CDR3 is 13 residues long. The V gene's germline CDR1 is KGHSH and CDR2 LQKENI. The CDR3 nucleotides are TGTGCCAGCTCACAAGTCCACACCGGGGAGCTGTTTTTT. Translated: CASSQVHTGELFF.

The chain carries TRBV19 and TRBJ2-7, with 7 bases matching TRBD1. Germline V lookup: CDR1 LNHDA, CDR2 SQIVND (reference sequence). This CDR3 is 16 amino acids long. Unmatched junction bases numbered 15, after V lost 5 bases and J lost 5 bases. The CDR3 sequence: CASSPRMGTAIDEQYF. CDR3 coding DNA: TGTGCCAGTAGTCCCCGGATGGGGACAGCCATTGACGAGCAGTACTTC.

V is TRBV5-8 and J is TRBJ1-6; a weak D match, TRBD1 (5 bases). The germline CDR1 and CDR2 sequences are SGHTS and YDEGEE. CDR3 size: 15 residues. The V end was cut by 1 base, the J end by 1 base, with 6 bases between. CDR3 region: CASSLWGSYNSPLHF. The DNA of the CDR3 is TGTGCCAGCAGCTTGTGGGGGTCCTATAATTCACCCCTCCACTTT. The variable domain in full, with the rest retrieved from reference TRBV5-8 and TRBJ1-6, is EAGVTQSPTHLIKTRGQQATLRCSPISGHTSVYWYQQALGLGLQFLLWYDEGEERNRGNFPPRFSGRQFPNYSSELNVNALELEDSALYLCASSLWGSYNSPLHFGNGTRLTVT.

This clone has ten or more counts. J is TRBJ2-2 and V is TRBV4-1; 9 nucleotides match TRBD2. The germline V gene has CDR1 MGHRA and CDR2 YSYEKL. V gave up 2 bases and J gave up 2 bases; unmatched junction bases: 6. The CDR3 runs 17 residues. In nucleotides, the CDR3 is TGCGCCAGCAGCCAAAGCGGGGGGAATTACAACACCGGGGAGCTGTTTTTT. This translates into CASSQSGGNYNTGELFF.

The V and J genes are TRBV2 and TRBJ2-1, with 12 bases lining up with TRBD2. This CDR3 spans 15 amino acids. The V segment lost 6 bases and the J segment 5 bases; nucleotides outside the gene matches: 5. Per germline, CDR1 SNHLY and CDR2 FYNNEI. The CDR3 DNA reads as TGTGCCAGCAGGTCCACTAGCGGGGGGAACAATGAGCAGTTCTTC. Translating it yields CASRSTSGGNNEQFF.

For this clone: The same CDR3 also results from other DNA sequences found in this sample. V is TRBV5-1 and J is TRBJ2-7, with D perhaps TRBD1 (5 bases). CDR1 is SGHRS and CDR2 is YFSETQ in the germline V gene. V was trimmed by 0 bases and J by 3 bases, leaving 7 bases between them. The CDR3 length is 13 residues. Here the CDR3 DNA reads TGCGCCAGCAGCTTGGGCAGGGACTACGAGCAGTACTTC. As protein: CASSLGRDYEQYF.